This T cell receptor (beta chain) is drawn from a study of tissue T cells after allogeneic stem cell transplantation. Study-level background: Samples with visible lymphocytes on H&E were prioritized for sequencing.

The V segment lost 8 bases and the J segment 8 bases; nucleotides outside the gene matches: 11. Germline-derived CDR1 and CDR2 are SGHTA and FQGNSA. CDR3 length: 14 amino acids. Method: immunoSEQ multiplex PCR; TCRdb's copy keeps in-frame clones and lacks some. This sample has 10,000 to 15,000 clones, with about 71% found just once. Only a few counts were recorded for this clone. The chain combines TRBV7-2 with TRBJ1-3; 8 bases agree with TRBD1. The TCR comes from a woman aged 18 to 49 with breast cancer. This material consisted of tissue from the right colon, taken at autopsy. CDR3 in amino acids: CASHRQGSQDTIYF. The DNA of the CDR3 is TGTGCCAGCCATAGACAGGGGTCGCAAGACACCATATATTTT.